This T cell receptor (beta chain) was recovered during a study of blood T cell repertoires in COVID-19. Measured with immunoSEQ multiplex PCR; TCRdb has only the in-frame clones, and not every one. This sample has roughly 120,000 clones; roughly 87% occur once, and the top ten carry roughly a tenth. There are 14 residues in the CDR3. Germline V gene lookup returns CDR1 SGHRS and CDR2 YFSETQ. V was pared by 2 bases and J by 2 bases, with 11 bases between. The specimen sequenced was peripheral blood. The rearrangement joins TRBV5-1 to TRBJ2-7; tentative D call: TRBD1 (5 bases). The receptor's source is an elderly man with acute or convalescent COVID-19. Written as DNA, the CDR3 is TGCGCCAGCAGCTTTACAGGCCCGACCTACGAGCAGTACTTC. Translating gives CASSFTGPTYEQYF.